A selection of T cell receptor beta chains follows, all from one sample in a study of T cells after yellow fever vaccination. One entry per CDR3 protein, called by TCRdb with MiXCR from the 5' RACE reads. The data hold hundreds of thousands of distinct CDR3 sequences, with roughly 13% observed a single time. The sample here was PBMCs, taken on the day of the yellow fever booster vaccination. These receptors were obtained from a young man who received the YFV17D yellow fever vaccine. Each CDR3 is given with its conserved first and last residue. Fields, in order: clone size, J gene, V gene, D gene, CDR3 DNA, CDR3 protein. A D gene is named only where the DNA matches it firmly. Some rows have no size entry. The others give once, few or many, or a class for an expanded clone.

NA TRBJ2-7 TRBV6-1 NA TGTGCCAGCAGTCCCCAGCCAGGGGTACGCGAGCAGTACTTC CASSPQPGVREQYF
NA TRBJ2-7 TRBV16 NA TGTGCCAGCAGCCAAAAACACTACGAGCAGTACTTC CASSQKHYEQYF
NA TRBJ2-4 TRBV20-1 NA TGCAGTGCTAGATGGGGCCGAAGCAACATTCAGTACTTC CSARWGRSNIQYF
few TRBJ2-7 TRBV5-1 NA TGCGCCAGCAGCGGAGGACAGGCTCTTGGGAGGGAGCAGTACTTC CASSGGQALGREQYF
few TRBJ2-1 TRBV27 TRBD1 TGTGCCAGCAGGATCGGGACAGGTTACAATGAGCAGTTCTTC CASRIGTGYNEQFF
many TRBJ2-1 TRBV6-1 NA TGTGCCAGCAGAAGGACTAGGGGGACATACAATGAGCAGTTCTTC CASRRTRGTYNEQFF
NA TRBJ2-7 TRBV28 TRBD1 TGTGCCAGCAGTACTGGACAGGGGCTCCACTACGAGCAGTACTTC CASSTGQGLHYEQYF
few TRBJ2-1 TRBV11-2 NA TGTGCCAGCACCTATGGGCAGGGCAACTACAATGAGCAGTTCTTC CASTYGQGNYNEQFF
NA TRBJ1-2 TRBV12-3/TRBV12-4 NA TGTGCCAGCAAGCGGGACGCAGCCGACACTTATGGCTACACCTTC CASKRDAADTYGYTF
many TRBJ2-5 TRBV11-2 TRBD2 TGTGCCAGCAGCTTGGGACTAGCGGGAGCACAAGAGACCCAGTACTTC CASSLGLAGAQETQYF
many TRBJ2-1 TRBV28 TRBD2 TGTGCCAGCAGCTTAGCGGGACGCTCCTACAATGAGCAGTTCTTC CASSLAGRSYNEQFF
NA TRBJ2-1 TRBV20-1 TRBD2 TGCAGTGCTCCCCGCATAGCGGGCTCCTACAATGAGCAGTTCTTC CSAPRIAGSYNEQFF
few TRBJ2-7 TRBV9 NA TGTGCCAGCAGCGTTGGCGGGTTCACCTACGAGCAGTACTTC CASSVGGFTYEQYF
few TRBJ2-1 TRBV29-1 TRBD1 TGCAGCGTTGAAGATGGACAGGGGAATGAGCAGTTCTTC CSVEDGQGNEQFF
few TRBJ1-4 TRBV19 NA TGTGCCAGTAGTACTCGGGATAATGAAAAACTGTTTTTT CASSTRDNEKLFF
few TRBJ2-7 TRBV29-1 NA TGCAGCGTTGTGGGCACACTCTACGAGCAGTACTTC CSVVGTLYEQYF
few TRBJ2-7 TRBV7-2 TRBD1 TGTGCCAGCAGCTTAGCCCCCTCCGGGACAGGGGGCTACGAGCAGTACTTC CASSLAPSGTGGYEQYF
NA TRBJ2-1 TRBV29-1 NA TGCAGCGTTAGGAGTGGGGGGCGGGGGCAGCAGTTCTTC CSVRSGGRGQQFF
NA TRBJ2-2 TRBV18 TRBD1 TGTGCCAGCTCACCACCGCGACAGGGGGCGGAGGAGACCGGGGAGCTGTTTTTT CASSPPRQGAEETGELFF
few TRBJ2-1 TRBV5-1 NA TGCGCCAGCAGCTTCTCCCTCCAGCAGTTCTTC CASSFSLQQFF
NA TRBJ2-5 TRBV6-1 NA TGTGCCAGCACATGGGCCGGGGCCCCAACCGAGACCCAGTACTTC CASTWAGAPTETQYF
NA TRBJ2-3 TRBV5-1 TRBD2 TGCGCCAGCTCGGCTAGCGGACCTAGCACAGATACGCAGTATTTT CASSASGPSTDTQYF
NA TRBJ2-7 TRBV5-1 NA TGCGCCAGCAAAGTGGCGGGGCCCTACGAGCAGTACTTC CASKVAGPYEQYF
few TRBJ2-1 TRBV20-1 TRBD2 TGCAGTGCTCGCGACCCAAGCGGGAGAAATGAGCAGTTCTTC CSARDPSGRNEQFF
NA TRBJ2-7 TRBV4-3 NA TGCGCCAGCAGCCAAGCGGTGGGCCCAGGCTACGAGCAGTACTTC CASSQAVGPGYEQYF
few TRBJ2-7 TRBV15 TRBD2 TGTGCCACCAGCATTGGGACTAGCGGTTCCTACGAGCAGTACTTC CATSIGTSGSYEQYF
many TRBJ1-3 TRBV10-2 NA TGCGCCAGCCTCCAGACAGGAACTGGAAACACCATATATTTT CASLQTGTGNTIYF
NA TRBJ2-7 TRBV24-1 TRBD1 TGTGCCACCAGTGATCCCGGGACAGGGGAGAGCGAGCAGTACTTC CATSDPGTGESEQYF
few TRBJ2-7 TRBV9 TRBD2 TGTGCCAGCAGCGTATCCGCTAGCGGGTCAGACGAGCAGTACTTC CASSVSASGSDEQYF
few TRBJ1-1 TRBV20-1 NA TGCAGTGCTCAGCGGGGGGCCCCGAACACTGAAGCTTTCTTT CSAQRGAPNTEAFF
NA TRBJ2-7 TRBV19 TRBD1 TGTGCCAGTAGTAACGCCGGGACAGGGGGCGAGCAGTACTTC CASSNAGTGGEQYF
NA TRBJ2-5 TRBV6-1 NA TGTGCCAGCAGCCCCCTCTCGGGGCAAGAGACCCAGTACTTC CASSPLSGQETQYF
NA TRBJ2-1 TRBV4-3 NA TGCGCCAGCAGCCCAGAGAGTGCCCCCTCCTACAATGAGCAGTTCTTC CASSPESAPSYNEQFF
NA TRBJ2-1 TRBV19 TRBD2 TGTGCCAGTAGTATAGGGGGAGGGACCTACAATGAGCAGTTCTTC CASSIGGGTYNEQFF
many TRBJ1-6 TRBV27 NA TGTGCCAGCAGCATCCGATGGGGTAGATCACCCCTCCACTTT CASSIRWGRSPLHF
few TRBJ1-6 TRBV4-3 NA TGCGCCAGCAGCCAAGCGGAGACAGCCTATAATTCACCCCTCCACTTT CASSQAETAYNSPLHF
few TRBJ1-3 TRBV30 TRBD1 TGTGCCTGGATCTATCTTCGGGACAGCTACTCTGGAAACACCATATATTTT CAWIYLRDSYSGNTIYF
few TRBJ2-2 TRBV9 TRBD2 TGTGCCAGCAGCGTAGCAATTTCAAACGGGAGGGGGGAGCTGTTTTTT CASSVAISNGRGELFF
NA TRBJ1-5 TRBV23-1 NA TGCGCCAGCACTCTGGGGAAGGTTAATAGCAATCAGCCCCAGCATTTT CASTLGKVNSNQPQHF
few TRBJ2-3 TRBV20-1 NA TGCAGTGCTAGAGATCCAGGGAAGGGAGCAGATACGCAGTATTTT CSARDPGKGADTQYF
NA TRBJ2-5 TRBV7-2 TRBD2 TGTGCCAGCACACCCGGGGGGGGCGGCGAGACCCAGTACTTC CASTPGGGGETQYF
few TRBJ2-7 TRBV6-1 NA TGTGCCAGCGGGGAGGCGGAGACCTACGAGCAGTACTTC CASGEAETYEQYF
NA TRBJ2-6 TRBV6-5 NA TGTGCCAGCAATCGACGTCCTGGGGCCAACGTCCTGACTTTC CASNRRPGANVLTF